These 10 T cell receptor beta chains originate from one sample sequenced in a study of blood T cell repertoires in COVID-19. Libraries were prepared by immunoSEQ multiplex PCR; TCRdb keeps only in-frame clonotypes and omits some of them. The top ten hold around 8% of the sample, which has roughly 180,000 clones, less than 85% seen once. Source material: peripheral blood. These receptors were taken from a woman aged 60-70 years with COVID-19, enrolled during active disease.

The gene calls are TRBV11-3 and TRBJ2-1; TRBD2 aligns across 9 bases. The germline CDR1 and CDR2 sequences are SGHNT and YENEEA. The CDR3 contains 16 residues. With 5 bases clipped from V and 0 bases from J, the junction kept 5 bases outside the gene matches. The CDR3 reads CASSTDSGSSYNEQFF. Here the CDR3 DNA reads TGTGCCAGCAGCACCGATAGCGGGAGCTCCTACAATGAGCAGTTCTTC.

Relative to its sample, this clone is medium-sized. The chain's CDR3 is CASSEASGGAHEQFF. The CDR3 DNA sequence: TGTGCCAGCAGTGAAGCTAGCGGGGGGGCCCATGAGCAGTTCTTC. The chain has TRBV6-4 and TRBJ2-1; 12 positions agree with TRBD2. This CDR3 is 15 amino acids long. The V and J ends lost 3 bases and 8 bases, in that order; junction bases with no gene match: 5. Germline loops: CDR1 MRHNA, CDR2 SNTAGT.

This clone has ten or more counts. DNA of the CDR3: TGTGCCAGCAGATGGACAGGGGGCGTGAATCCCTACGAGCAGTACTTC. It encodes CASRWTGGVNPYEQYF. The chain uses TRBV28 and TRBJ2-7; 11 bases map to TRBD1. V lost 6 bases to trimming and J lost 2 bases; unmatched junction nucleotides: 9. The length of the CDR3 is 16 residues. The germline gives CDR1 MDHEN, CDR2 SYDVKM. The whole variable domain, filled in from reference TRBV28 and TRBJ2-7, reads DVKVTQSSRYLVKRTGEKVFLECVQDMDHENMFWYRQDPGLGLRLIYFSYDVKMKEKGDIPEGYSVSREKKERFSLILESASTNQTSMYLCASRWTGGVNPYEQYFGPGTRLTVT.

CDR3 bases: TGCGCCAGCAGCCAGGGACAGGGGGCTACCGGGGAGCTGTTTTTT. Amino acid sequence: CASSQGQGATGELFF. The chain combines TRBV5-1 with TRBJ2-2; the match to TRBD1 covers 12 bases. With V trimmed by 4 bases and J by 5 bases, 3 bases remained unmatched. The CDR3 extends over 15 amino acids. Germline V lookup: CDR1 SGHRS, CDR2 YFSETQ.

The chain employs TRBV4-2 and TRBJ2-1, with 11 bases fitting TRBD2. The V gene end was trimmed by 4 bases and the J gene end by 10 bases; junction bases not matched to a gene: 9. Germline CDR1 and CDR2: LGHNA and YNFKEQ. This CDR3 contains 15 residues. CDR3 sequence: CASSLIAGGPREQFF. Written as DNA, the CDR3 is TGTGCCAGCAGCCTTATAGCGGGAGGGCCGAGGGAGCAGTTCTTC.

The genes are TRBV5-1 and TRBJ1-1; D perhaps matches TRBD1 (6 bases). This CDR3 has 15 amino acids. Germline V gene lookup returns CDR1 SGHRS and CDR2 YFSETQ. V was clipped by 1 base and J by 7 bases, with 17 bases between them. In nucleotides, the CDR3 is TGCGCCAGCAGCTTGTACACAGGGATAGGGGGTGAAGCTTTCTTT. It is translated as CASSLYTGIGGEAFF.

V usage is TRBV7-3 and J usage is TRBJ2-4; a weak D match, TRBD1 (5 bases). CDR1 is SGHTA, CDR2 FQGTGA, per germline. The CDR3 covers 16 residues. Between the trimmed V and J ends, which lost 1 base and 0 bases, there was a span of 10 bases. The chain's CDR3 is CASSLRAGIAKNIQYF. The CDR3 region has the DNA TGTGCCAGCAGCTTAAGGGCAGGGATAGCCAAAAACATTCAGTACTTC.

CDR3 DNA: TGTGCCAGCAGGAGGGACCGACAGGGCGCCTACGAGCAGTACGTC. This codes for CASRRDRQGAYEQYV. The rearrangement links TRBV2 to TRBJ2-7, with 7 positions matching TRBD1. CDR3 length: 15 residues. V shed 6 bases and J 2 bases; nucleotides not matched to a gene: 10. Germline V gene data show CDR1 as SNHLY and CDR2 as FYNNEI.

V and J are TRBV28 and TRBJ1-5; TRBD1 aligns across 7 bases. Germline loops: CDR1 MDHEN, CDR2 SYDVKM. CDR3 length equals 15 residues. The junction had 8 bases not matched to a gene; V was cut back by 7 bases and J by 2 bases. The CDR3 coding sequence is TGTGCCAGCAAAAAATGGGACAGCCGCAATCAGCCCCAGCATTTT. Its protein is CASKKWDSRNQPQHF. The entire variable domain, with the rest obtained from reference TRBV28 and TRBJ1-5, is as follows: DVKVTQSSRYLVKRTGEKVFLECVQDMDHENMFWYRQDPGLGLRLIYFSYDVKMKEKGDIPEGYSVSREKKERFSLILESASTNQTSMYLCASKKWDSRNQPQHFGDGTRLSIL.

The J gene is TRBJ2-2, the V gene TRBV10-2; TRBD2 aligns across 13 bases. CDR3 length: 18 amino acids. V was pared by 2 bases and J by 1 base, with 4 bases of the junction left unmatched. Germline V gene lookup returns CDR1 WSHSY and CDR2 SAAADI. This chain's CDR3 is CASSEARLAGGNTGELFF. DNA for the CDR3: TGCGCCAGCAGTGAGGCGAGACTAGCGGGGGGGAACACCGGGGAGCTGTTTTTT.